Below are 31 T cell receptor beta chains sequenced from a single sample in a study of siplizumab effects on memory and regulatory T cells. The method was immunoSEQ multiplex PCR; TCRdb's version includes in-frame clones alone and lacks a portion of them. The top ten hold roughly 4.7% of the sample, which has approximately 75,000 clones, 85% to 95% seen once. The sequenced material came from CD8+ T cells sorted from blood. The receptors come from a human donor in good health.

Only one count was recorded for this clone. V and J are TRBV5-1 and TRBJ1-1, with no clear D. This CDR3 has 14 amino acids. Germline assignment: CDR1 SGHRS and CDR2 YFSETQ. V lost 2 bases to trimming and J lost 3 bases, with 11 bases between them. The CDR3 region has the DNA TGCGCCAGCAGCTTTTCTCCGGTGGACACTGAAGCTTTCTTT. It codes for CASSFSPVDTEAFF.

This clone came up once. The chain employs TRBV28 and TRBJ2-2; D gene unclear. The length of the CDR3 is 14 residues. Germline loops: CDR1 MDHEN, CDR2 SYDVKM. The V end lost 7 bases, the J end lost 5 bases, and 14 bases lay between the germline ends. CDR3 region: CASTQGFRTGELFF. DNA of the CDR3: TGTGCCAGCACTCAAGGGTTTCGGACCGGGGAGCTGTTTTTT.

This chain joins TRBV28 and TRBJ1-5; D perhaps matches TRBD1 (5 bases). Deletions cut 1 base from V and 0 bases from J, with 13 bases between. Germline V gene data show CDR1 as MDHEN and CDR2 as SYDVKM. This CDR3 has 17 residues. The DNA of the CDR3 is TGTGCCAGCAGTTTATACCCGGGGGAGTATAGCAATCAGCCCCAGCATTTT. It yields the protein CASSLYPGEYSNQPQHF.

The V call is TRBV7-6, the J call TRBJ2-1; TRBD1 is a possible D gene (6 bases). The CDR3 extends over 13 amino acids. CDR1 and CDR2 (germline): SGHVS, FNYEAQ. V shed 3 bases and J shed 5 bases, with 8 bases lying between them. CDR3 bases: TGTGCCAGCAGCTTCGGACAGAACAATGAGCAGTTCTTC. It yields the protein CASSFGQNNEQFF.

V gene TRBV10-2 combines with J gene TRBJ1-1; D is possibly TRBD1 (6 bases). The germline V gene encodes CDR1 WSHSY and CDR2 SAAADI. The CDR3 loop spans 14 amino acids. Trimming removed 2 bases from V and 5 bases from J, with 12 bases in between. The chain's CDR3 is CASSERGAMTEAFF. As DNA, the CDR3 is TGCGCCAGCAGTGAGCGGGGGGCTATGACTGAAGCTTTCTTT.

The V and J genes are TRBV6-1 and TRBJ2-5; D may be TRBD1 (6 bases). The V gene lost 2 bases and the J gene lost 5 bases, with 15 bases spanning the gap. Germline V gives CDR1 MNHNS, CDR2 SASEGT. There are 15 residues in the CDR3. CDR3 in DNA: TGTGCCAGCAGTGAACCGACAGGTCCGGGGGAGACCCAGTACTTC. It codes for CASSEPTGPGETQYF.

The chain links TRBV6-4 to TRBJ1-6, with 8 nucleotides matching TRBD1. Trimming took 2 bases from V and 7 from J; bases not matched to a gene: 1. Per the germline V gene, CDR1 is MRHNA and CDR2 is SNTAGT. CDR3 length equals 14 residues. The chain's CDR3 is CASSDGQGNSPLHF. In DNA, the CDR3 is TGTGCCAGCAGTGACGGACAGGGAAATTCACCCCTCCACTTT.

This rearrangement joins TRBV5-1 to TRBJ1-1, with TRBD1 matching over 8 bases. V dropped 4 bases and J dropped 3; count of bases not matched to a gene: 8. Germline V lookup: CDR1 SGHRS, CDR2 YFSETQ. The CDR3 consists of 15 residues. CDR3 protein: CASSRTGFRDTEAFF. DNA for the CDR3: TGCGCCAGCAGCCGGACAGGGTTTAGGGACACTGAAGCTTTCTTT.

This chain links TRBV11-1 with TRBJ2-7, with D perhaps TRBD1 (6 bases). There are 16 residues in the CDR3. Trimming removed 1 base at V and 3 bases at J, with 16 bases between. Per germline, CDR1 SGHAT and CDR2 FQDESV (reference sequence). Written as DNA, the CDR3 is TGTGCCAGCAGCTTAGGTTGGGGGCCGAAGGACTACGAGCAGTACTTC. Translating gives CASSLGWGPKDYEQYF.

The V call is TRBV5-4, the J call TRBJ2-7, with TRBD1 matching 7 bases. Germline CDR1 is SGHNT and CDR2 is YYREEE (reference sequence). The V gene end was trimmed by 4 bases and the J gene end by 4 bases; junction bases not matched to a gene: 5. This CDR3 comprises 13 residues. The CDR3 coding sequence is TGTGCCAGCAGCCCCGCGACAGGGTACGAGCAGTACTTC. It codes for CASSPATGYEQYF.

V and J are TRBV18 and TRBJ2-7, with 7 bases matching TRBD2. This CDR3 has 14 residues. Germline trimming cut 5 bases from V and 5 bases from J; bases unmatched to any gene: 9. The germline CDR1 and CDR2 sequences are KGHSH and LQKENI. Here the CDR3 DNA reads TGTGCCAGCTCAACGGGGGATGGGGGGGACGAGCAGTACTTC. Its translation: CASSTGDGGDEQYF.

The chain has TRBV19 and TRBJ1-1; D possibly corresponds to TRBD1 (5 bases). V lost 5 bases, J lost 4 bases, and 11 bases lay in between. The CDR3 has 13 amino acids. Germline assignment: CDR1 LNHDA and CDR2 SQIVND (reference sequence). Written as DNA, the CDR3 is TGTGCCAGTAGTTTCGGGGGAATCACTGAAGCTTTCTTT. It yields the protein CASSFGGITEAFF. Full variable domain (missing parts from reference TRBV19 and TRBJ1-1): DGGITQSPKYLFRKEGQNVTLSCEQNLNHDAMYWYRQDPGQGLRLIYYSQIVNDFQKGDIAEGYSVSREKKESFPLTVTSAQKNPTAFYLCASSFGGITEAFFGQGTRLTVV.

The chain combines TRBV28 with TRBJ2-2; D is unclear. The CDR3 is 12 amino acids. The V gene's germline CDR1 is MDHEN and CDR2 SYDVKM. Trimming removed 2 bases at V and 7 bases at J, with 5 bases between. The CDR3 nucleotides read TGTGCCAGCAGTTTAGGAGTCGGGGAGCTGTTTTTT. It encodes CASSLGVGELFF.

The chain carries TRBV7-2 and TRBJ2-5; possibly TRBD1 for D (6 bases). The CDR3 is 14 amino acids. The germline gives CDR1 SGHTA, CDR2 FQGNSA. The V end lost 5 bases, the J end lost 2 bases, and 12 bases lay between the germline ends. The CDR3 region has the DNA TGTGCCAGCAGCCTGACAGGTACACAAGAGACCCAGTACTTC. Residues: CASSLTGTQETQYF.

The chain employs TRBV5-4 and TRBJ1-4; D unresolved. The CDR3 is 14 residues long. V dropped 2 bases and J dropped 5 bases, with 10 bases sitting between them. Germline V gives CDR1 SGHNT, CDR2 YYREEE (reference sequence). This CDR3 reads CASSFGVVNEKLFF. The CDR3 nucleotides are TGTGCCAGCAGCTTCGGGGTCGTGAATGAAAAACTGTTTTTT.

CDR3 sequence reads: CSVETGENTGELFF. As DNA, the CDR3 is TGCAGCGTTGAGACAGGGGAAAACACCGGGGAGCTGTTTTTT. V usage is TRBV29-1 and J usage is TRBJ2-2, with TRBD1 identical over 8 bases. The CDR3 is made up of 14 amino acids. Losses at the gene ends were 3 bases for V and 2 bases for J; bases not matched to a gene: 2. Germline V gene lookup returns CDR1 SQVTM and CDR2 ANQGSEA.

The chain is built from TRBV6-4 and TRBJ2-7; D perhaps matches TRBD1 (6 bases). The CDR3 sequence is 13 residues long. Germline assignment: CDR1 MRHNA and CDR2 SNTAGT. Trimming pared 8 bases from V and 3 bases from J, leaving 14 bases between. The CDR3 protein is CASCSGADYEQYF. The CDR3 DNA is TGTGCCAGCTGTTCAGGGGCCGACTACGAGCAGTACTTC.

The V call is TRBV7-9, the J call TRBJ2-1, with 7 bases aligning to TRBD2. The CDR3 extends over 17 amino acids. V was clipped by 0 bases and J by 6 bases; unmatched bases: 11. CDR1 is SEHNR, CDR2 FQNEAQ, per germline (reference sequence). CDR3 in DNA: TGTGCCAGCAGCTTAGCGGAAGCGGGGCTCCGGCGCAATGAGCAGTTCTTC. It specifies CASSLAEAGLRRNEQFF.

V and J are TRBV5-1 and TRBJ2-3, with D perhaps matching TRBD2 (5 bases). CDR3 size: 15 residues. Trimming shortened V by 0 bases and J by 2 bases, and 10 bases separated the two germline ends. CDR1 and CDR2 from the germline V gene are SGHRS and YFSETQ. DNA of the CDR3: TGCGCCAGCAGCTTGGACCGGGGTGACACAGATACGCAGTATTTT. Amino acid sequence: CASSLDRGDTDTQYF.

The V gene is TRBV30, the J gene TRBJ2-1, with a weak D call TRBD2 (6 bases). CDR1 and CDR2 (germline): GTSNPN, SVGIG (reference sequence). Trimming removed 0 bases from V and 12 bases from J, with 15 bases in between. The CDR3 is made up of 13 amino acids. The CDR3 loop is CAWSVQEGEGQFF. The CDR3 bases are TGTGCCTGGAGTGTACAGGAGGGTGAGGGGCAGTTCTTC.

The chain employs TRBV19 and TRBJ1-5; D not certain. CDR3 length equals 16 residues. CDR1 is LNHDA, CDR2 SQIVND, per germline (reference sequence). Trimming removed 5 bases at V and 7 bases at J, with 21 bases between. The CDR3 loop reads CASSPSYRGWKQPQHF. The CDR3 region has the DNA TGTGCCAGTAGTCCATCATACAGAGGGTGGAAGCAGCCCCAGCATTTT.

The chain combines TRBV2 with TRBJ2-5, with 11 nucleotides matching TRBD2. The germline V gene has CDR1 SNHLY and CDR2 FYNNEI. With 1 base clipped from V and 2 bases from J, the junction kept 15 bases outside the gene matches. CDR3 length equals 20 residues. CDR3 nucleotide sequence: TGTGCCAGCAGTGAAGATTATTGGGGACCGATAGCGGGGGGGCAAGAGACCCAGTACTTC. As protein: CASSEDYWGPIAGGQETQYF.

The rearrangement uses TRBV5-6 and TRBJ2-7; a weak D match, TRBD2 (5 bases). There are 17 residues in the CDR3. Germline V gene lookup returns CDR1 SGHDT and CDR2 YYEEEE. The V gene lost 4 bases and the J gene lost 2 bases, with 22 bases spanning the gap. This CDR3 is CASSPPPHLPGTYEQYF. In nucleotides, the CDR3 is TGTGCCAGCAGCCCCCCCCCACACCTTCCCGGGACCTACGAGCAGTACTTC.

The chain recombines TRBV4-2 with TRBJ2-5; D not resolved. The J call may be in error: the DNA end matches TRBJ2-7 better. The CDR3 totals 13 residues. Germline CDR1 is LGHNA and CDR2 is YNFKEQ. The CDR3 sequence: CASSQGIGDEQYF. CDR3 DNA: TGTGCCAGCAGCCAAGGGATCGGCGACGAGCAGTACTTC.

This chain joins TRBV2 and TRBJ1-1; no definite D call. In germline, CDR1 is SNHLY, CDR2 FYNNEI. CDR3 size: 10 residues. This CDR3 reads CVVHDTEAFF. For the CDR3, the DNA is TGTGTCGTACATGACACTGAAGCTTTCTTT.

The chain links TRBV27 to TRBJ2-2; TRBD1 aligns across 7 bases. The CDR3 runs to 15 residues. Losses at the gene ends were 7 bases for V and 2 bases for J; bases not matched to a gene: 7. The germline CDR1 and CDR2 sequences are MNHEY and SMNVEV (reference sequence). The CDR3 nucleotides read TGTGCCAGCAAAATCGGGACAGCAAACACCGGGGAGCTGTTTTTT. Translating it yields CASKIGTANTGELFF.

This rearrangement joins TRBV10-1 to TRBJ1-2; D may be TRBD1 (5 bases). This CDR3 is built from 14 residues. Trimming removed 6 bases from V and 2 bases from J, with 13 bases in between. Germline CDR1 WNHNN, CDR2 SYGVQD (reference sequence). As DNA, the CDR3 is TGCGCCAGCAGCCGGGACCCGTCAAACTATGGCTACACCTTC. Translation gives CASSRDPSNYGYTF.

CDR3 coding DNA: TGTGCCAGCAGCCAAGATCTCTGGGGCGGATATGGCTACACCTTC. Protein product: CASSQDLWGGYGYTF. The chain carries TRBV14 and TRBJ1-2; the D gene is possibly TRBD1 (5 bases). Per the germline V gene, CDR1 is SGHDN and CDR2 is FVKESK. This CDR3 region has 15 residues. V gave up 0 bases and J gave up 5 bases, with 13 bases separating them. The variable domain in full, with the rest retrieved from reference TRBV14 and TRBJ1-2, is EAGVTQFPSHSVIEKGQTVTLRCDPISGHDNLYWYRRVMGKEIKFLLHFVKESKQDESGMPNNRFLAERTGGTYSTLKVQPAELEDSGVYFCASSQDLWGGYGYTFGSGTRLTVV.

CDR3 loop: CASGATWADTQYF. In DNA, the CDR3 is TGTGCCAGCGGGGCTACGTGGGCAGATACGCAGTATTTT. V and J are TRBV6-5 and TRBJ2-3, with a possible D match to TRBD1 (5 bases). Germline CDR1 and CDR2: MNHEY and SVGAGI. The CDR3 sequence is 13 residues long. V lost 8 bases to trimming and J lost 4 bases, with 13 bases between them.

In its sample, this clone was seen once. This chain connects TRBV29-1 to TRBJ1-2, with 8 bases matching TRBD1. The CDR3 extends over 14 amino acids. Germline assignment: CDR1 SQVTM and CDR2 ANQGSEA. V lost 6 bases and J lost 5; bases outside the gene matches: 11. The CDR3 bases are TGCAGCGTGGTGGGGGACAGGACAGGGTATGGCTACACCTTC. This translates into CSVVGDRTGYGYTF.

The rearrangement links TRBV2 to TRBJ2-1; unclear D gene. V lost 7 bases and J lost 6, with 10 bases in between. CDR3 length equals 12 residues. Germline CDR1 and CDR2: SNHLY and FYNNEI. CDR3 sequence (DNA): TGTGCCAGCATGGGAACGGGCAATGAGCAGTTCTTC. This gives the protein CASMGTGNEQFF. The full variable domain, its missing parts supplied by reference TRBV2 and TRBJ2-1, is EPEVTQTPSHQVTQMGQEVILRCVPISNHLYFYWYRQILGQKVEFLVSFYNNEISEKSEIFDDQFSVERPDGSNFTLKIRSTKLEDSAMYFCASMGTGNEQFFGPGTRLTVL.